This T cell receptor beta chain comes out of a study of spatial heterogeneity in lung cancer. This clonotype was seen ten or more times. Time point: sample taken at primary tumor resection. Whole RNA was taken from tumor, nontumor lung or frozen PBMC; it was then sequenced unsorted. TCRdb reprocessed the 5' RACE reads via MiXCR and lists one record per CDR3 protein. The sample lists about 23,000 distinct CDR3 sequences, about 3% occurring once. Trimming cost V 6 bases and J 7 bases, with 12 bases left between them. There are 13 residues in the CDR3. Germline CDR1 MNHEY, CDR2 SMNVEV (reference sequence).

The V gene is TRBV27, the J gene TRBJ2-2, with a weak D call TRBD2 (5 bases). This material consisted of PBMCs, taken at surgery. The sequence came from a female donor with early-stage non-small cell lung cancer. This CDR3 is CASSQDLGGELFF. CDR3 in DNA: TGTGCCAGCAGCCAGGACTTAGGCGGGGAGCTGTTTTTT.